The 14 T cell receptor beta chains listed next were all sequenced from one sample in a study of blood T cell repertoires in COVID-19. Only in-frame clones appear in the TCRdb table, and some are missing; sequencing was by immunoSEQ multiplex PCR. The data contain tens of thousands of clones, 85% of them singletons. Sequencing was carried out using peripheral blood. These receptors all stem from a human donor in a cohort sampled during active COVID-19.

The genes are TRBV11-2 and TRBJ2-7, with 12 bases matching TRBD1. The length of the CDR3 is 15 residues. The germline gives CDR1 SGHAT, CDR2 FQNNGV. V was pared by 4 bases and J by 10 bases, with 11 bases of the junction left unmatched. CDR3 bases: TGTGCCAGCAGCTCCCTCGTGGGACAGGGGGCGCGACAGTACTTC. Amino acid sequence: CASSSLVGQGARQYF.

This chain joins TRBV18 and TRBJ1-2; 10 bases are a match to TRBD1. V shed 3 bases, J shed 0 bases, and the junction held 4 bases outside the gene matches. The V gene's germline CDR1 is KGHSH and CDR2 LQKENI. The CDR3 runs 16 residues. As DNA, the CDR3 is TGTGCCAGCTCACCCCGGGACAGGGGATCTAACTATGGCTACACCTTC. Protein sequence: CASSPRDRGSNYGYTF.

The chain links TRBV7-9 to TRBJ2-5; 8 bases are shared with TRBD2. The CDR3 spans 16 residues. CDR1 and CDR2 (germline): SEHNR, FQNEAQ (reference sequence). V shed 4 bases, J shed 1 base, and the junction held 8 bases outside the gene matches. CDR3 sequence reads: CASSSDSGGFQETQYF. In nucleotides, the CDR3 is TGTGCCAGCAGCTCCGACTCGGGGGGGTTCCAAGAGACCCAGTACTTC.

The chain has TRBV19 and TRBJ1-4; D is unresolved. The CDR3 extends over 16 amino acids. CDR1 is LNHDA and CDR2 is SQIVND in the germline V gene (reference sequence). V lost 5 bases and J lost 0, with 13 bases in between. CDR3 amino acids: CASSASHLPTNEKLFF. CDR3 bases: TGTGCCAGTAGTGCCTCCCACTTGCCAACTAATGAAAAACTGTTTTTT. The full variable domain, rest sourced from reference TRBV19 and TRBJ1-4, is DGGITQSPKYLFRKEGQNVTLSCEQNLNHDAMYWYRQDPGQGLRLIYYSQIVNDFQKGDIAEGYSVSREKKESFPLTVTSAQKNPTAFYLCASSASHLPTNEKLFFGSGTQLSVL.

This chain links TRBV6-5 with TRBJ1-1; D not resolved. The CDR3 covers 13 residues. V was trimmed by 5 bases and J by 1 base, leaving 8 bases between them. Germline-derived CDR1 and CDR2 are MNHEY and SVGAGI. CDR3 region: CASSPYRNTEAFF. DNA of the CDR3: TGTGCCAGCAGTCCGTATCGGAACACTGAAGCTTTCTTT.

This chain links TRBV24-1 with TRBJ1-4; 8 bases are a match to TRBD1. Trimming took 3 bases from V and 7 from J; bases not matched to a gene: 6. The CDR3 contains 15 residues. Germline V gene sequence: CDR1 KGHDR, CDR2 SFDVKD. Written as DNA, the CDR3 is TGTGCCACCAGTGATAGAGGACAGGGAAGTGAAAAACTGTTTTTT. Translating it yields CATSDRGQGSEKLFF.

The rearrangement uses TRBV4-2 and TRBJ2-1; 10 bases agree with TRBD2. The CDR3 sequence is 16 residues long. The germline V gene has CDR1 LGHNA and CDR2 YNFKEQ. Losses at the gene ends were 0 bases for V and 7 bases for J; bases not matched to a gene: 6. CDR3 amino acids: CASSQERSSGGNEQFF. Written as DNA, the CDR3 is TGTGCCAGCAGCCAAGAAAGGAGTAGCGGGGGGAATGAGCAGTTCTTC.

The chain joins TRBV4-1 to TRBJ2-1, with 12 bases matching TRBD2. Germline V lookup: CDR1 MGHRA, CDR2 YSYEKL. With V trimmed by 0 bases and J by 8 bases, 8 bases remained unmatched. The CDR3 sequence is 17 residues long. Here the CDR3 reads CASSQDLRLAGGDEQFF. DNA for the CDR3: TGCGCCAGCAGCCAAGATCTAAGGCTAGCGGGGGGGGATGAGCAGTTCTTC.

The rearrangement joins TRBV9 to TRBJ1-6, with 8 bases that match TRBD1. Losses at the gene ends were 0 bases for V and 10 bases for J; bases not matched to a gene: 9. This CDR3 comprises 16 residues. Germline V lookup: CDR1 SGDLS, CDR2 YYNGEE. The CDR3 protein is CASSVDAGGAGSPLHF. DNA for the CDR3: TGTGCCAGCAGCGTAGACGCAGGGGGCGCAGGGTCACCCCTCCACTTT.

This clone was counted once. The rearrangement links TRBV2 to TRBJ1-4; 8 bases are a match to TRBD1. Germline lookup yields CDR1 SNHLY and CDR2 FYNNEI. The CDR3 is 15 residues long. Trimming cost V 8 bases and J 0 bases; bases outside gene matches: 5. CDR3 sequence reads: CASETGGATNEKLFF. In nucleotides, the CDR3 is TGTGCCAGCGAAACAGGGGGGGCAACTAATGAAAAACTGTTTTTT.

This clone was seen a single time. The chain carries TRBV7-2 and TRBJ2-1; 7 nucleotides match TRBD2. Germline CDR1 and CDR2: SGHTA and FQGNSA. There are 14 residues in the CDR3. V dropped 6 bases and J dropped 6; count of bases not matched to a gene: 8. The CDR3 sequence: CASREGIAGNEQFF. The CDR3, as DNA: TGTGCCAGCAGGGAGGGGATAGCGGGCAATGAGCAGTTCTTC.

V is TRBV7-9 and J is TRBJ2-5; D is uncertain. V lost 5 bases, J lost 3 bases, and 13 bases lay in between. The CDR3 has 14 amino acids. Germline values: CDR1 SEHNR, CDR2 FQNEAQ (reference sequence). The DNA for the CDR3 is TGTGCCAGCAGCCCCCCCCTGGCCGAAGAGACCCAGTACTTC. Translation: CASSPPLAEETQYF.

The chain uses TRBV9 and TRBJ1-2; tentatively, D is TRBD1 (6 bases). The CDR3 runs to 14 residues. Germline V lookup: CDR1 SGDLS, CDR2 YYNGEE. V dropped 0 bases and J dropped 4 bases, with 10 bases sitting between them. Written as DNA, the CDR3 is TGTGCCAGCAGCGTAGGGGACATTTCCTATGGCTACACCTTC. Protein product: CASSVGDISYGYTF.

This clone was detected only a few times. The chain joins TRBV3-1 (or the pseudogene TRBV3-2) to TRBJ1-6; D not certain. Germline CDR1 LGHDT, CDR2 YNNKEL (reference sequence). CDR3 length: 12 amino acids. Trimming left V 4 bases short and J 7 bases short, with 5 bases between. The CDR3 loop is CASSPGNSPLHF. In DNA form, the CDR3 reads TGTGCCAGCAGCCCGGGGAATTCACCCCTCCACTTT.